These 18 T cell receptor beta chains came from one sample sequenced in a study of cytomegalovirus exposure and HLA in healthy donors. Amplification used 60 Vbeta primers and 13 Jbeta primers. Profiling relied on immunoSEQ multiplex PCR, and the TCRdb table lists in-frame clones only, not all of them. This table holds around 100,000 clones, approximately 80% found once. Sequencing was done on a sample of PBMCs. All receptors come from a man aged 25-45 years in good health and CMV-seropositive.

The chain uses TRBV2 and TRBJ2-5; D possibly corresponds to TRBD2 (5 bases). CDR1 and CDR2 (germline): SNHLY, FYNNEI. Trimming shortened V by 5 bases and J by 0 bases, and 7 bases separated the two germline ends. This CDR3 is built from 13 residues. The CDR3 DNA is TGTGCCAGCAGTAGGGAGTACCAAGAGACCCAGTACTTC. Its translation is CASSREYQETQYF.

A note on this clone: Other DNA sequences in the same sample also yield this CDR3. The J gene is TRBJ2-1, the V gene TRBV9; unclear D gene. CDR3 length equals 13 residues. V dropped 0 bases and J dropped 6 bases, with 7 bases sitting between them. Germline values: CDR1 SGDLS, CDR2 YYNGEE. The CDR3, as DNA: TGTGCCAGCAGCGTAGGAGCCCGCAATGAGCAGTTCTTC. Its translation: CASSVGARNEQFF.

The rearrangement joins TRBV28 to TRBJ2-5; 7 bases are a match to TRBD2. The CDR3 sequence is 13 residues long. CDR1 is MDHEN, CDR2 SYDVKM, per germline. V was clipped by 0 bases and J by 7 bases; unmatched bases: 2. Written as DNA, the CDR3 is TGTGCCAGCAGTTTATGGGGGGAGGGGACCCAGTACTTC. Encoded protein: CASSLWGEGTQYF.

The chain is built from TRBV2 and TRBJ1-1, with 10 bases identical to TRBD1. The ends lost 5 bases at V and 1 base at J; junction bases unmatched: 7. This CDR3 has 16 amino acids. Germline assignment: CDR1 SNHLY and CDR2 FYNNEI. In nucleotides, the CDR3 is TGTGCCAGCAGTCAAGACAGGGGGCTTCAGAACACTGAAGCTTTCTTT. This sequence encodes CASSQDRGLQNTEAFF.

About this clone: The sample holds other DNA sequences that translate to the same CDR3. The gene calls are TRBV7-8 and TRBJ1-2; tentative D call: TRBD1 (6 bases). V shed 0 bases and J shed 3 bases, with 8 bases lying between them. Germline values: CDR1 SGHVS, CDR2 FQNEAQ. This CDR3 contains 14 residues. Here the CDR3 reads CASSLAQGYYGYTF. The CDR3 DNA follows: TGTGCCAGCAGCTTAGCACAGGGATACTATGGCTACACCTTC. Full variable domain (missing parts from reference TRBV7-8 and TRBJ1-2): GAGVSQSPRYKVAKRGQDVALRCDPISGHVSLFWYQQALGQGPEFLTYFQNEAQLDKSGLPSDRFFAERPEGSVSTLKIQRTQQEDSAVYLCASSLAQGYYGYTFGSGTRLTVV.

The chain recombines TRBV7-9 with TRBJ2-5; 9 positions agree with TRBD1. The J call could be wrong; TRBJ2-7 is a better fit for the DNA end. The CDR3 covers 14 residues. In germline, CDR1 is SEHNR, CDR2 FQNEAQ (reference sequence). The CDR3 is CASSLIRTGDEQYF. CDR3 DNA sequence: TGTGCCAGCAGCCTGATACGGACAGGGGACGAGCAGTACTTC.

The chain combines TRBV7-3 with TRBJ1-1; tentatively, D is TRBD1 (6 bases). With 5 bases removed from V and 0 bases from J, the gap between germline ends came to 16 bases. CDR3 length equals 16 residues. Germline lookup yields CDR1 SGHTA and CDR2 FQGTGA. The CDR3 sequence is CASSLDPGHMNTEAFF. As DNA, the CDR3 is TGTGCCAGCAGCCTAGACCCGGGACACATGAACACTGAAGCTTTCTTT.

In its sample, this clone was seen once. This sequence joins TRBV5-1 and TRBJ1-2; D might be TRBD1 (5 bases). In germline, CDR1 is SGHRS, CDR2 YFSETQ. Trimming took 0 bases from V and 4 from J, leaving 10 bases between them. This CDR3 contains 14 residues. CDR3 sequence (DNA): TGCGCCAGCAGCTTGGGGGACGGGAGCTATGGCTACACCTTC. The encoded protein is CASSLGDGSYGYTF.

J is TRBJ1-1 and V is TRBV1; whether TRBD1, the table's D call, matches the DNA was not checked. TRBV1 corresponds to a pseudogene. The CDR3 has 10 amino acids. The CDR3 loop reads CTSSQDTAFF. The CDR3 DNA is TGCACCAGCAGCCAAGATACAGCCTTCTTT.

The chain uses TRBV9 and TRBJ2-1; 8 nucleotides line up with TRBD2. Germline V gene sequence: CDR1 SGDLS, CDR2 YYNGEE. This CDR3 is 15 amino acids long. After removal of 1 base from V and 8 bases from J, the junction contained 8 bases not matched to a gene. The CDR3 DNA is TGTGCCAGCAGCGTACCGGGACTAGGGCCCCATGAGCAGTTCTTC. This translates into CASSVPGLGPHEQFF.

Comment on this clone: At one boundary the junction diverges from the germline segment, which might be a read error. The chain is built from TRBV7-9 and TRBJ2-1; D ambiguous. The CDR3 extends over 11 amino acids. Per germline, CDR1 SEHNR and CDR2 FQNEAQ (reference sequence). The DNA for the CDR3 is TGTTCCAGCAGCTTATTCGGTGAGCAGTTCTTC. Translated, it gives CSSSLFGEQFF. Supplemented by reference TRBV7-9 and TRBJ2-1, the full variable domain reads DTGVSQNPRHKITKRGQNVTFRCDPISEHNRLYWYRQTLGQGPEFLTYFQNEAQLEKSRLLSDRFSAERPKGSFSTLEIQRTEQGDSAMYLCSSSLFGEQFFGPGTRLTVL.

CDR3 coding DNA: TGTGCCAGCAGCTTAACAGGGGGCGGGGGCTACACCTTC. Its protein is CASSLTGGGGYTF. The chain employs TRBV7-9 and TRBJ1-2, with 9 bases fitting TRBD1. J was trimmed by 8 bases and V by 2 bases; bases with no gene match: 3. From germline, CDR1 is SEHNR and CDR2 FQNEAQ (reference sequence). There are 13 residues in the CDR3.

J is TRBJ2-7 and V is TRBV9; 10 nucleotides align to TRBD1. The CDR3 is 14 amino acids. Germline V gene lookup returns CDR1 SGDLS and CDR2 YYNGEE. J gave up 6 bases and V 3 bases, and 6 bases lay outside the gene matches. The CDR3 here is CASSGRDRGGEQYF. The CDR3 nucleotides are TGTGCCAGCAGCGGGCGGGACAGGGGAGGCGAGCAGTACTTC.

This clone was observed once. The V gene is TRBV9, the J gene TRBJ2-1; 8 nucleotides line up with TRBD2. CDR3 length: 16 residues. Germline V CDR1 and CDR2: SGDLS, YYNGEE. V shed 1 base and J 1 base; nucleotides not matched to a gene: 4. The DNA of the CDR3 is TGTGCCAGCAGCGTAAGGCAGCGGGGGTCCTACAATGAGCAGTTCTTC. The encoded protein is CASSVRQRGSYNEQFF.

This sequence joins TRBV19 and TRBJ2-2; possible D gene TRBD1, 6 bases. V was trimmed by 1 base and J by 5 bases, leaving 17 bases between them. The CDR3 is 17 amino acids. Per germline, CDR1 LNHDA and CDR2 SQIVND (reference sequence). CDR3 in amino acids: CASSIGGRGYGTGELFF. CDR3 DNA: TGTGCCAGTAGTATAGGCGGCAGGGGATACGGGACCGGGGAGCTGTTTTTT.

The chain is built from TRBV10-2 and TRBJ2-1, with 12 bases fitting TRBD2. J was trimmed by 4 bases and V by 2 bases; bases with no gene match: 0. This CDR3 comprises 15 residues. CDR1 and CDR2 from the germline V gene are WSHSY and SAAADI. The CDR3 nucleotides are TGCGCCAGCAGTGAGGGGACTAGCGGGTACAATGAGCAGTTCTTC. Its translation: CASSEGTSGYNEQFF.

In the case of this clone: The same CDR3 also results from other DNA sequences found in this sample. V usage is TRBV19 and J usage is TRBJ2-7; possibly TRBD1 for D (5 bases). Germline V gene lookup returns CDR1 LNHDA and CDR2 SQIVND (reference sequence). V was pared by 1 base and J by 3 bases, with 10 bases between. The CDR3 is made up of 14 amino acids. The CDR3 DNA reads TGTGCCAGTAGTATAGGAAGGGGTCGCTACGAGCAGTACTTC. Amino acids: CASSIGRGRYEQYF.

The chain has TRBV19 and TRBJ1-2; D perhaps matches TRBD1 (6 bases). Germline CDR1 and CDR2: LNHDA and SQIVND (reference sequence). The CDR3 is made up of 15 amino acids. V lost 2 bases and J lost 1, with 11 bases in between. The CDR3 loop is CASSIRQDFNYGYTF. In nucleotides, the CDR3 is TGTGCCAGTAGTATAAGACAGGATTTTAACTATGGCTACACCTTC.